This T cell receptor beta chain was observed in a study of CD8 T cells in Susac syndrome (dated by TCRdb to the late 2010s). Background for the entire study: The study used repertoire sequencing to test whether antigen drove CD8+ T cell activation and differentiation in Susac syndrome. Clonality of the CD8+ T cell repertoire was compared between eleven to twelve healthy donors, about 14 Susac syndrome patients and some 15 multiple sclerosis patients.

RNA was extracted using the RNeasy kit, and roughly 0.5 to 1 microgram was reverse transcribed with random hexamers. The immunoSEQ multiplex PCR assay, covering 54 Vbeta and 13 Jbeta segments, was used to amplify TCR beta CDR3 regions. PCR amplification bias was corrected using a synthetic template baseline for primer optimization and computational correction. As for the original processing: Only productive sequences were kept, with reads annotated to V, D and J genes according to IMGT and analyzed in immunoSEQ Analyzer. To calculate clonality, Shannon entropy was normalized by log2 of the number of productive unique sequences and then subtracted from one. Public and private clones were assessed among the 100 most prevalent clones of each patient and control. Susac-specific clones were defined as absent from healthy and MS cohorts, 1052 published viral clones and other ImmuneACCESS disease sequences. TCRdb reanalyzed the raw reads on its own, using fastp at Q25 for trimming and MiXCR for clone calling, and kept in-frame beta chains. Records with the same CDR3 protein are collapsed into one entry carrying the most frequent genes and DNA. Clone size and V and J calls follow TCRdb, not the original study. The sample profile shows about 300,000 distinct CDR3 sequences; 85% of them were found once. The ten largest clonotypes hold about 0.22% of the sample.

The germline V gene provides CDR1 SGHAT and CDR2 FQNNGV. There are 16 amino acids in the CDR3, from cysteine to phenylalanine inclusive. CDR3 DNA is the only sequence kept; it has 48 bases, read in frame from the first base. Trimming at the junction amounts to 5 bases on V and 2 bases on J, and the germline ends lie 18 bases apart. Study-wide findings and limitations: The number of individuals in the TCR sequencing and HLA analysis was recognized as being relatively small.

Peripheral blood CD8+ and CD4+ T cells from healthy donors, Susac syndrome patients and multiple sclerosis patients were profiled using high-throughput TCR beta sequencing. Multiple sclerosis controls were treatment-naive patients with stable or active relapsing-remitting disease fulfilling revised McDonald criteria. Bulk CD8+ and CD4+ T cells were purified magnetically by negative isolation, whereas CD8+ TEMRA cells were enriched by FACS. Blood was collected in EDTA tubes and processed within 24 hours, with PBMCs isolated through density gradient centrifugation. PBMCs intended for TCR sequencing were frozen in liquid nitrogen and were later thawed in a 37 degrees C water bath. The sorted or isolated CD4+, CD8+ and CD8+ TEMRA cells had a purity of 90% or higher. This clonotype was seen a few times. No antigen is known for it. No per-base quality is available; no much larger clone lies one base away.

The source is a human donor with multiple sclerosis. Here the chain combines TRBV11-2 and TRBJ1-1, with no reliable assignment of the D segment. What was sequenced was CD8+ T cells from PBMCs. The CDR3 protein sequence reads: CASSRGWQLLNTEAFF. The nucleotides read TGTGCCAGCAGCCGTGGGTGGCAGCTGCTTAACACTGAAGCTTTCTTT.